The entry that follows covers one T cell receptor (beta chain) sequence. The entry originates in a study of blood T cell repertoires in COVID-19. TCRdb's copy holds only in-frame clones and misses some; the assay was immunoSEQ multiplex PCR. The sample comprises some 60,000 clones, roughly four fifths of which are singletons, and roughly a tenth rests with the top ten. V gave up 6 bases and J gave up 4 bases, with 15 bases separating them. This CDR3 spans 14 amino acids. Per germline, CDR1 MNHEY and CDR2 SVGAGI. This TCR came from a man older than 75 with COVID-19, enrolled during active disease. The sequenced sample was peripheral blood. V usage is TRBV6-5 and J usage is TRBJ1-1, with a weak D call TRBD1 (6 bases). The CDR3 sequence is CASSPNRVGTEAFF. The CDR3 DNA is TGTGCCAGCAGCCCCAACAGGGTTGGCACTGAAGCTTTCTTT.